One sample yielded the 32 T cell receptor beta chains listed below, sequenced in a study of monozygotic twins with cystic fibrosis. Sequenced by immunoSEQ multiplex PCR; TCRdb stores in-frame clones only, minus some. Of about 35,000 clones in the sample, around 65% are singletons; the top ten hold approximately 0.81%. Sequenced: blood. These receptor sequences come from a girl between 5 and 17 years old with cystic fibrosis.

The chain is built from TRBV10-3 and TRBJ1-1; D may be TRBD1 (6 bases). The germline CDR1 and CDR2 sequences are ENHRY and SYGVKD. The V and J ends lost 6 bases and 1 base respectively, with 15 bases between them. The CDR3 loop spans 15 amino acids. DNA of the CDR3: TGTGCCATCAGCTCCCATCCACAGGGGAACACTGAAGCTTTCTTT. It encodes CAISSHPQGNTEAFF.

The rearrangement links TRBV6-1 to TRBJ2-7; 7 nucleotides agree with TRBD2. With 1 base clipped from V and 1 base from J, the junction kept 1 base outside the gene matches. Germline CDR1 and CDR2: MNHNS and SASEGT. CDR3 length equals 14 residues. For the CDR3, the DNA is TGTGCCAGCAGTGAAGTCGGGGGGTCCTACGAGCAGTACTTC. Protein sequence: CASSEVGGSYEQYF.

The chain combines TRBV18 with TRBJ1-2; no reliable D call. Germline CDR1 KGHSH, CDR2 LQKENI. The CDR3 has 15 amino acids. V was pared by 2 bases and J by 3 bases, with 13 bases between. Here the CDR3 reads CASSPYASSDYGYTF. The DNA of the CDR3 is TGTGCCAGCTCACCATACGCGAGTTCTGACTATGGCTACACCTTC.

This clone was observed a handful of times. The CDR3 region is CASSRDRVWELFF. For the CDR3, the DNA is TGTGCCAGTAGTAGGGACAGGGTATGGGAGCTGTTTTTT. V usage is TRBV19 and J usage is TRBJ2-2; 9 positions agree with TRBD1. Germline loops: CDR1 LNHDA, CDR2 SQIVND (reference sequence). The V segment lost 4 bases and the J segment 9 bases; nucleotides outside the gene matches: 3. CDR3 length: 13 amino acids.

This clone was found a few times. The rearrangement joins TRBV9 to TRBJ1-2; D possibly corresponds to TRBD1 (5 bases). V was cut by 0 bases and J by 8 bases, with 8 bases left in between. The length of the CDR3 is 12 residues. Germline values: CDR1 SGDLS, CDR2 YYNGEE. CDR3 in amino acids: CASSVGGAGYTF. CDR3 nucleotide sequence: TGTGCCAGCAGCGTAGGAGGGGCCGGCTACACCTTC.

The rearrangement uses TRBV7-2 and TRBJ1-2; D unclear. The CDR3 extends over 14 amino acids. The germline V gene has CDR1 SGHTA and CDR2 FQGNSA. The V end lost 7 bases, the J end lost 4 bases, and 16 bases lay between the germline ends. CDR3 sequence (DNA): TGTGCCAGCACCCTAAGGGCCTCGACCTATGGCTACACCTTC. It is translated as CASTLRASTYGYTF.

The V call is TRBV29-1, the J call TRBJ2-5; D is ambiguous. The V end was cut by 0 bases, the J end by 3 bases, with 14 bases between. There are 15 residues in the CDR3. Germline assignment: CDR1 SQVTM and CDR2 ANQGSEA. The CDR3 coding sequence is TGCAGCGTTGAAGATCGTGAGACTTACGAAGAGACCCAGTACTTC. It is translated as CSVEDRETYEETQYF.

The J gene is TRBJ2-7, the V gene TRBV7-2; 9 positions match TRBD2. V dropped 2 bases and J dropped 1; count of bases not matched to a gene: 3. CDR1 is SGHTA, CDR2 FQGNSA, per germline. The CDR3 length is 15 residues. The CDR3 is CASSLSSGDSYEQYF. The CDR3 nucleotides are TGTGCCAGCAGCTTATCTAGCGGGGATTCCTACGAGCAGTACTTC.

This clone was recorded only once. The CDR3 DNA reads TGTGCCAGCAGTTACCCCGGGGGTCGCAATGAGCAGTTCTTC. It is translated as CASSYPGGRNEQFF. This chain uses TRBV6-5 with TRBJ2-1; D possibly corresponds to TRBD2 (6 bases). Germline CDR1 and CDR2: MNHEY and SVGAGI. V lost 2 bases, J lost 6 bases, and 11 bases lay in between. The CDR3 consists of 14 residues.

This sequence joins TRBV20-1 and TRBJ2-3; D unresolved. The germline CDR1 and CDR2 sequences are DFQATT and SNEGSKA (reference sequence). The CDR3 consists of 11 residues. Trimming shortened V by 6 bases and J by 4 bases, and 8 bases separated the two germline ends. CDR3 amino acids: CSASLADTQYF. The CDR3 DNA is TGCAGTGCCAGCTTGGCAGATACGCAGTATTTT.

The V call is TRBV30, the J call TRBJ2-2, with 9 bases that match TRBD1. V dropped 1 base and J dropped 6; count of bases not matched to a gene: 6. The CDR3 runs to 15 residues. Germline assignment: CDR1 GTSNPN and CDR2 SVGIG (reference sequence). CDR3: CAWSARDRDPGELFF. DNA for the CDR3: TGTGCCTGGAGTGCCCGGGACAGGGATCCCGGGGAGCTGTTTTTT.

The V and J genes are TRBV7-2 and TRBJ1-2, with a tentative D call TRBD1 (5 bases). Germline V gene lookup returns CDR1 SGHTA and CDR2 FQGNSA. This CDR3 is built from 16 residues. V dropped 5 bases and J dropped 0 bases, with 16 bases sitting between them. The CDR3 DNA reads as TGTGCCAGCAGCGCCATCCAGGGTGCAGCTAACTATGGCTACACCTTC. The encoded protein is CASSAIQGAANYGYTF.

The gene calls are TRBV25-1 and TRBJ1-2, with TRBD1 matching over 11 bases. V trimming: 6 bases; J trimming: 6 bases; junction bases outside the gene matches: 3. CDR3 length equals 13 residues. From germline, CDR1 is MGHDK and CDR2 SYGVNS. CDR3 sequence (DNA): TGTGCCAGCAGAAGGACAGGGGGCCATGGCTACACCTTC. This translates into CASRRTGGHGYTF.

The chain employs TRBV19 and TRBJ1-2; 9 bases map to TRBD1. Germline CDR1 LNHDA, CDR2 SQIVND (reference sequence). The CDR3 loop spans 15 amino acids. V shed 5 bases, J shed 4 bases, and the junction held 8 bases outside the gene matches. CDR3 DNA: TGTGCCAGTAGTCGGAGACAGGGGGAAGGCTATGGCTACACCTTC. Protein product: CASSRRQGEGYGYTF.

The V and J genes are TRBV2 and TRBJ1-2; D uncertain. CDR3 length equals 13 residues. CDR1 is SNHLY, CDR2 FYNNEI, per germline. Trimming stripped 3 bases from V and 7 bases from J, with 12 bases between. The DNA of the CDR3 is TGTGCCAGCAGTGAGATGATTGGTAGTGGCTACACCTTC. Translated: CASSEMIGSGYTF.

The rearrangement joins TRBV5-6 to TRBJ2-5; TRBD2 matches 10 bases. Germline CDR1 SGHDT, CDR2 YYEEEE. V shed 3 bases, J shed 7 bases, and the junction held 9 bases outside the gene matches. This CDR3 contains 15 residues. CDR3 sequence: CASSSGLAEGGTQYF. The CDR3, as DNA: TGTGCCAGCAGCTCCGGACTAGCGGAGGGAGGGACCCAGTACTTC.

The chain couples TRBV18 to TRBJ2-1; TRBD2 agrees at 9 bases. The V gene end was trimmed by 2 bases and the J gene end by 10 bases; junction bases not matched to a gene: 9. CDR1 is KGHSH and CDR2 is LQKENI in the germline V gene. The CDR3 is made up of 15 amino acids. The CDR3 reads CASSPGAGGIVEQFF. In nucleotides, the CDR3 is TGTGCCAGCTCACCAGGAGCGGGAGGAATTGTCGAGCAGTTCTTC.

The chain couples TRBV4-3 to TRBJ2-5; 15 bases are a match to TRBD2. V was pared by 3 bases and J by 5 bases, with 10 bases of the junction left unmatched. Germline V gives CDR1 LGHNA, CDR2 YSLEER. This CDR3 spans 18 amino acids. CDR3 loop: CASSHLGLAGGLSETQYF. The CDR3 nucleotides are TGCGCCAGCAGCCATTTAGGACTAGCGGGAGGGCTCTCGGAGACCCAGTACTTC.

V and J are TRBV27 and TRBJ2-1; maybe TRBD2 (6 bases). The V gene's germline CDR1 is MNHEY and CDR2 SMNVEV (reference sequence). The CDR3 covers 13 residues. With 4 bases removed from V and 3 bases from J, the gap between germline ends came to 7 bases. The CDR3 region is CASSSGLYNEQFF. The CDR3 DNA reads as TGTGCCAGCAGTTCGGGACTCTACAATGAGCAGTTCTTC.

The chain couples TRBV19 to TRBJ1-1, with D perhaps TRBD1 (5 bases). Trimming cost V 10 bases and J 9 bases, with 18 bases left between them. Germline V gene lookup returns CDR1 LNHDA and CDR2 SQIVND (reference sequence). CDR3 length: 12 residues. The CDR3 here is CATSGGKAKAFF. Written as DNA, the CDR3 is TGTGCCACCTCGGGGGGAAAAGCTAAAGCTTTCTTT.

The rearrangement joins TRBV6-6 to TRBJ2-3; D not certain. This CDR3 contains 13 residues. The germline V gene has CDR1 MNHNY and CDR2 SVGAGI (reference sequence). V was shortened by 0 bases and J by 8 bases, with 9 bases between the two germline ends. The CDR3 loop is CASSYSDHGTQYF. The CDR3 DNA follows: TGTGCCAGCAGTTACTCGGACCACGGTACGCAGTATTTT.

V is TRBV19 and J is TRBJ1-2; maybe TRBD1 (5 bases). Between the trimmed V and J ends, which lost 5 bases and 7 bases, there was a span of 20 bases. The CDR3 is made up of 15 amino acids. The germline gives CDR1 LNHDA, CDR2 SQIVND (reference sequence). CDR3 sequence: CASSADTLYGSGYTF. CDR3 in DNA: TGTGCCAGTAGTGCGGACACCTTGTATGGTAGTGGCTACACCTTC.

This clone has just a few counts. This sequence joins TRBV30 and TRBJ1-1; 9 bases fit TRBD1. J lost 1 base, V lost 5 bases, and 2 bases had no gene match. The CDR3 sequence is 13 residues long. Germline values: CDR1 GTSNPN, CDR2 SVGIG (reference sequence). The CDR3 sequence: CAWSQGANTEAFF. CDR3 bases: TGTGCCTGGTCACAGGGGGCGAACACTGAAGCTTTCTTT. The full variable domain, completed using reference TRBV30 and TRBJ1-1, is SQTIHQWPATLVQPVGSPLSLECTVEGTSNPNLYWYRQAAGRGLQLLFYSVGIGQISSEVPQNLSASRPQDRQFILSSKKLLLSDSGFYLCAWSQGANTEAFFGQGTRLTVV.

Only a few counts were recorded for this clone. J is TRBJ2-3 and V is TRBV7-9; 7 bases align to TRBD2. The CDR3 is 15 residues long. Trimming took 1 base from V and 2 from J; bases not matched to a gene: 3. Germline V gives CDR1 SEHNR, CDR2 FQNEAQ (reference sequence). As DNA, the CDR3 is TGTGCCAGCAGCTTAGGACTAGCCTTCACAGATACGCAGTATTTT. Its protein product is CASSLGLAFTDTQYF.

V gene TRBV29-1 combines with J gene TRBJ1-2; D might be TRBD1 (6 bases). V dropped 6 bases and J dropped 7 bases, with 12 bases sitting between them. There are 11 residues in the CDR3. The germline CDR1 and CDR2 sequences are SQVTM and ANQGSEA. CDR3: CSVLSQGGYTF. CDR3 nucleotide sequence: TGCAGCGTGCTCTCACAGGGTGGCTACACCTTC.

This clone has just a few counts. The chain joins TRBV5-1 to TRBJ1-3; TRBD1 matches 8 bases. V lost 0 bases to trimming and J lost 8 bases; unmatched junction nucleotides: 7. Germline values: CDR1 SGHRS, CDR2 YFSETQ. This CDR3 region has 15 residues. CDR3 region: CASSLAGTGGDTIYF. In DNA form, the CDR3 reads TGCGCCAGCAGCTTGGCCGGGACAGGAGGGGACACCATATATTTT.

The V gene is TRBV30, the J gene TRBJ1-3; D remains unclear. The CDR3 runs to 13 residues. Trimming cost V 2 bases and J 4 bases, with 9 bases left between them. CDR1 and CDR2 (germline): GTSNPN, SVGIG (reference sequence). CDR3 in DNA: TGTGCCTGGAGTCCAATTCGAGGAAACACCATATATTTT. Protein: CAWSPIRGNTIYF.

This clone showed up just a few times. This CDR3 reads CASSIPGRPYEQYF. The CDR3 nucleotides read TGTGCCAGTAGTATCCCAGGGCGCCCCTACGAGCAGTACTTC. This chain uses TRBV19 with TRBJ2-7; tentatively, D is TRBD1 (5 bases). Trimming removed 3 bases at V and 2 bases at J, with 11 bases between. The CDR3 spans 14 residues. The germline gives CDR1 LNHDA, CDR2 SQIVND (reference sequence).

This clone was observed a few times. V usage is TRBV7-9 and J usage is TRBJ2-1; maybe TRBD2 (6 bases). Germline-derived CDR1 and CDR2 are SEHNR and FQNEAQ (reference sequence). V was trimmed by 1 base and J by 2 bases, leaving 9 bases between them. The CDR3 consists of 15 residues. CDR3 loop: CASSLGSGPYNEQFF. Here the CDR3 DNA reads TGTGCCAGCAGCTTAGGTAGCGGTCCCTACAATGAGCAGTTCTTC.

The chain uses TRBV6-6 and TRBJ2-1, with D hard to call. The CDR3 extends over 11 amino acids. Trimming took off 4 bases at V and 7 bases at J, with 5 bases between the two ends. Germline assignment: CDR1 MNHNY and CDR2 SVGAGI (reference sequence). In nucleotides, the CDR3 is TGTGCCAGCAGTTCTAAAAATGAGCAGTTCTTC. Translation: CASSSKNEQFF.

CDR3 coding DNA: TGTGCCTGGAGCGGGTTGGCCGGCCTCAAGGGGACTGAAGCTTTCTTT. It translates to CAWSGLAGLKGTEAFF. The chain carries TRBV30 and TRBJ1-1; possible D gene TRBD1, 5 bases. Trimming stripped 3 bases from V and 5 bases from J, with 22 bases between. The CDR3 has 16 amino acids. CDR1 and CDR2 from the germline V gene are GTSNPN and SVGIG (reference sequence).

This chain connects TRBV28 to TRBJ1-4; D gene unclear. CDR3 length: 11 amino acids. The V gene lost 4 bases and the J gene lost 7 bases, with 4 bases spanning the gap. The germline V gene encodes CDR1 MDHEN and CDR2 SYDVKM. This CDR3 reads CASSWGEKLFF. Written as DNA, the CDR3 is TGTGCCAGCAGTTGGGGTGAAAAACTGTTTTTT.